The 5 T cell receptor beta chains below all came from one sample that was sequenced in a study of OX40 agonist ivuxolimab in advanced cancers. Sequenced by immunoSEQ multiplex PCR; TCRdb stores in-frame clones only, minus some. The table lists approximately 58,000 clones, 75% to 85% of them singletons. This material consisted of CD4+ or CD8+ T cells sorted from blood, taken in a trial of the OX40 agonist ivuxolimab. The receptors were sampled from an adult with an advanced solid tumor such as melanoma, head and neck, liver or kidney cancer.

The chain combines TRBV7-8 with TRBJ1-5; D possibly corresponds to TRBD1 (5 bases). The CDR3 covers 16 residues. Germline CDR1 is SGHVS and CDR2 is FQNEAQ. V was shortened by 4 bases and J by 6 bases, with 19 bases between the two germline ends. The CDR3 DNA reads TGTGCCAGCAGCTCTGGAGGGGCGGGGGTCACTCAGCCCCAGCATTTT. Protein product: CASSSGGAGVTQPQHF. Full variable domain (rest looked up from reference TRBV7-8 and TRBJ1-5): GAGVSQSPRYKVAKRGQDVALRCDPISGHVSLFWYQQALGQGPEFLTYFQNEAQLDKSGLPSDRFFAERPEGSVSTLKIQRTQQEDSAVYLCASSSGGAGVTQPQHFGDGTRLSIL.

The CDR3 coding sequence is TGTGCCAGCAGCCCAGGACAGCCTCTAGCCAAAAACATTCAGTACTTC. Its protein is CASSPGQPLAKNIQYF. This sequence joins TRBV27 and TRBJ2-4; a possible D gene is TRBD1 (6 bases). The CDR3 is 16 amino acids. V was clipped by 6 bases and J by 0 bases, with 15 bases between them. The germline gives CDR1 MNHEY, CDR2 SMNVEV (reference sequence).

J is TRBJ1-1 and V is TRBV7-2; 9 positions match TRBD1. The trim removed 4 bases at V and 1 base at J, leaving 4 bases unmatched. The germline V gene has CDR1 SGHTA and CDR2 FQGNSA. CDR3 length: 15 residues. In DNA form, the CDR3 reads TGTGCCAGCAGCTGGGGACAGGGAACGAACACTGAAGCTTTCTTT. This translates into CASSWGQGTNTEAFF.

V is TRBV30 and J is TRBJ2-7; D uncertain. Between the trimmed V and J ends, which lost 0 bases and 3 bases, there was a span of 6 bases. Germline-derived CDR1 and CDR2 are GTSNPN and SVGIG (reference sequence). The CDR3 is 12 amino acids. The CDR3 DNA is TGTGCCTGGAGTGTCCTGGTCTACGAGCAGTACTTC. This translates into CAWSVLVYEQYF. The variable domain in full, with the rest retrieved from reference TRBV30 and TRBJ2-7, is SQTIHQWPATLVQPVGSPLSLECTVEGTSNPNLYWYRQAAGRGLQLLFYSVGIGQISSEVPQNLSASRPQDRQFILSSKKLLLSDSGFYLCAWSVLVYEQYFGPGTRLTVT.

The V gene is TRBV6-5, the J gene TRBJ1-2; no reliable D call. V lost 2 bases and J 8 bases, leaving 18 bases between the germline ends. CDR1 is MNHEY, CDR2 SVGAGI, per germline. The CDR3 contains 15 residues. The CDR3 bases are TGTGCCAGCAGTTACGGCGGCCCCGGGGAGGAGGGCTACACCTTC. Its protein is CASSYGGPGEEGYTF.